These 23 T cell receptor beta chains share one sample of origin, sequenced in a study of T cells in women clearing cervical HPV infection. Libraries were prepared by immunoSEQ multiplex PCR; TCRdb keeps only in-frame clonotypes and omits some of them. The sample holds approximately 24,000 clones. Sequences were obtained from blood buffy coat. The receptors here all came from a woman between 18 and 70 years old with a cervical HPV16 infection that either progressed to CIN3+ or cleared (not recorded which).

About this clone: The read gets to within 3 residues of the CDR3 end, and the germline J gene fills in the rest. The chain joins TRBV2 to TRBJ1-5; the match to TRBD1 covers 8 bases. CDR3 length: 14 residues. V gave up 8 bases and J gave up 2 bases; unmatched junction bases: 5. CDR1 SNHLY and CDR2 FYNNEI come from the germline V gene. CDR3 loop: CASSGGRGNQPQHF. The CDR3 DNA, read in part, is TGTGCCAGCTCAGGGGGCAGAGGCAATCAGCCC.

To note about this clone: The CDR3 is cut off 3 residues early in the read; its end comes from the germline J gene. The genes are TRBV19 and TRBJ1-2; tentatively, D is TRBD1 (6 bases). The length of the CDR3 is 12 residues. V was clipped by 7 bases and J by 5 bases, with 11 bases between them. Germline CDR1 reads LNHDA; CDR2 reads SQIVND (reference sequence). The CDR3 here is CASKEGQYGYTF. CDR3 DNA (partial): TGTGCCAGTAAGGAGGGACAATATGGC.

Details on this clone: Read data end 3 residues before the CDR3 end; the end is taken from the germline J gene. The V and J genes are TRBV2 and TRBJ2-4; TRBD2 matches at 8 bases. There are 19 residues in the CDR3. Germline V gives CDR1 SNHLY, CDR2 FYNNEI. Unmatched junction bases numbered 10, after V lost 0 bases and J lost 0 bases. The CDR3 loop reads CASSEAPGGEELAKNIQYF. The DNA read from the CDR3 is TGTGCCAGCAGTGAAGCACCGGGAGGGGAGGAATTAGCCAAAAACATT. Full variable domain (remainder filled in from reference TRBV2 and TRBJ2-4): EPEVTQTPSHQVTQMGQEVILRCVPISNHLYFYWYRQILGQKVEFLVSFYNNEISEKSEIFDDQFSVERPDGSNFTLKIRSTKLEDSAMYFCASSEAPGGEELAKNIQYFGAGTRLSVL.

For this clone: The CDR3 goes on 3 residues after the read ends, and that part is filled in from the germline J gene. The chain carries TRBV19 and TRBJ2-7, with D unresolved. V gave up 2 bases and J gave up 5 bases, with 4 bases separating them. The V gene's germline CDR1 is LNHDA and CDR2 SQIVND (reference sequence). CDR3 length: 11 amino acids. The CDR3 loop reads CASSIRDEQYF. Incomplete CDR3 DNA: TGTGCCAGTAGTATACGGGACGAG.

A note on this clone: The CDR3 goes on 3 residues after the read ends, and that part is filled in from the germline J gene. V is TRBV7-7 and J is TRBJ2-3; 8 positions agree with TRBD2. This CDR3 is 13 amino acids long. The germline CDR1 and CDR2 sequences are SSHAT and FNYEAQ (reference sequence). This CDR3 is CASSLKAGETQYF. CDR3 DNA (partial): TGTGCCAGCAGCTTAAAAGCGGGGGAGACG.

Comments on this clone: The read ends 3 residues shy of where the CDR3 ends; the end is completed using the germline J gene. The V call is TRBV19, the J call TRBJ2-1; D uncertain. CDR1 is LNHDA, CDR2 SQIVND, per germline (reference sequence). V gave up 6 bases and J gave up 0 bases, with 18 bases separating them. The CDR3 consists of 17 residues. Partial CDR3 DNA: TGTGCCAGTAGCCCGACAAGCCGAACCAGCTCCTACAATGAG. It encodes CASSPTSRTSSYNE. The complete CDR3 reads CASSPTSRTSSYNEQFF. The full variable domain, rest sourced from reference TRBV19 and TRBJ2-1, is DGGITQSPKYLFRKEGQNVTLSCEQNLNHDAMYWYRQDPGQGLRLIYYSQIVNDFQKGDIAEGYSVSREKKESFPLTVTSAQKNPTAFYLCASSPTSRTSSYNEQFFGPGTRLTVL.

The sequenced part of the CDR3 DNA is TGCAGTGCTAGAGGAAGCGGGGCCTTTTCCTACGAG. Protein sequence: CSARGSGAFSYE. The entire CDR3 protein reads CSARGSGAFSYEQYF. The chain recombines TRBV20-1 with TRBJ2-7, with TRBD2 matching over 7 bases. With the read ending 3 residues before the CDR3 end, the germline J gene is used to fill in that end. CDR3 length: 15 amino acids. The germline V gene has CDR1 DFQATT and CDR2 SNEGSKA (reference sequence). J gave up 1 base and V 1 base, and 7 bases lay outside the gene matches.

With regard to this clone: The read stops 3 residues short of the end of the CDR3; the missing end is completed from the germline J gene. V is TRBV20-1 and J is TRBJ1-1; TRBD1 aligns across 7 bases. The CDR3 loop spans 14 amino acids. After removal of 3 bases from V and 4 bases from J, the junction contained 8 bases not matched to a gene. The germline CDR1 and CDR2 sequences are DFQATT and SNEGSKA (reference sequence). CDR3 sequence reads: CSASVTGKATEAFF. The part of the CDR3 DNA that was read is TGCAGTGCTAGCGTGACAGGGAAGGCCACTGAA.

Concerning this clone: The observed sequence ends 3 residues before the CDR3 terminus, with the missing tail filled in from the germline J gene. J is TRBJ2-7 and V is TRBV2; D is perhaps TRBD2 (5 bases). The length of the CDR3 is 13 residues. Germline V gene sequence: CDR1 SNHLY, CDR2 FYNNEI. V was shortened by 9 bases and J by 2 bases, with 14 bases between the two germline ends. The DNA read from the CDR3 is TGTGCCAGTGACGCGGGCCCTACCTACGAG. Amino acid sequence: CASDAGPTYE. The entire CDR3 protein is CASDAGPTYEQYF.

Worth noting for this clone: The read falls 3 residues short of the CDR3 end, and the missing part is taken from the germline J gene. The chain is built from TRBV5-6 and TRBJ2-1, with D perhaps TRBD1 (5 bases). Germline CDR1 SGHDT, CDR2 YYEEEE. The CDR3 length is 15 residues. The ends were cut back, 4 bases at V and 9 bases at J, with 20 bases in the middle. The CDR3 protein is CASSAPARVSGEQFF. Partial CDR3 DNA: TGTGCCAGCAGCGCCCCGGCCAGGGTATCGGGTGAG. The whole variable domain, filled in from reference TRBV5-6 and TRBJ2-1, reads DAGVTQSPTHLIKTRGQQVTLRCSPKSGHDTVSWYQQALGQGPQFIFQYYEEEERQRGNFPDRFSGHQFPNYSSELNVNALLLGDSALYLCASSAPARVSGEQFFGPGTRLTVL.

The CDR3 DNA, read in part, is TGTGCCAGCAGCAGAGACAGCAAAAACATT. This encodes CASSRDSKNI. The whole CDR3 reads CASSRDSKNIQYF. The chain links TRBV2 to TRBJ2-4; the D gene is possibly TRBD1 (5 bases). The missing CDR3 end, 3 residues past where the read stops, is filled in from the germline J gene. The length of the CDR3 is 13 residues. Germline-derived CDR1 and CDR2 are SNHLY and FYNNEI. Trimming pared 6 bases from V and 3 bases from J, leaving 9 bases between.

Of note for this clone: The read comes to an end 3 residues before the CDR3 does, leaving the germline J gene to fill in the end. The rearrangement uses TRBV3-1 (or the pseudogene TRBV3-2) and TRBJ2-7; TRBD2 aligns across 10 bases. The CDR3 length is 15 residues. Germline loops: CDR1 LGHDT, CDR2 YNNKEL (reference sequence). Trimming at V came to 1 base and at J to 1 base, leaving 1 base not matched to a gene. The sequenced part of the CDR3 DNA is TGTGCCAGCAGCCAAGCAGCGGGAGGGTCCTACGAG. This sequence encodes CASSQAAGGSYE. The entire CDR3 sequence reads CASSQAAGGSYEQYF.

A word on this clone: The sequence runs out 3 residues before the end of the CDR3; the remainder is reconstructed from the germline J gene. This chain connects TRBV10-1 to TRBJ2-7; 10 bases are a match to TRBD1. The CDR3 consists of 17 residues. CDR1 and CDR2 from the germline V gene are WNHNN and SYGVQD (reference sequence). The V and J ends lost 7 bases and 3 bases, in that order; junction bases with no gene match: 15. The sequenced part of the CDR3 DNA is TGCGCCAGCAAAAAGACAGGGGGCGAATTTATGCTCTACGAG. Encoded protein: CASKKTGGEFMLYE. In full, the CDR3 is CASKKTGGEFMLYEQYF.

Turning to this clone: The CDR3 end is not reached by the read, which stops 3 residues before it; the germline J gene fills it in. The rearrangement joins TRBV20-1 to TRBJ2-2; D gene unclear. This CDR3 spans 13 amino acids. Germline loops: CDR1 DFQATT, CDR2 SNEGSKA (reference sequence). The sequenced CDR3 bases are TGCAGTGCTAGAGAACTCGTAAATTCACCG. Amino acids: CSARELVNSP. The full CDR3 is CSARELVNSPLFF.

Regarding this clone: Read data end 3 residues before the CDR3 end; the end is taken from the germline J gene. The chain is built from TRBV18 and TRBJ2-6; TRBD2 agrees at 7 bases. The V segment lost 3 bases and the J segment 0 bases; nucleotides outside the gene matches: 11. The CDR3 length is 19 residues. Germline loops: CDR1 KGHSH, CDR2 LQKENI. CDR3 sequence: CASSPGIPGGSSGANVLTF. Partial CDR3 DNA: TGTGCCAGCTCACCCGGGATCCCGGGGGGTAGCTCTGGGGCCAACGTC.

Concerning this clone itself: The CDR3 end lies 3 residues beyond the end of the read and is filled in from the germline J gene. The rearrangement joins TRBV6-4 to TRBJ2-2, with a tentative D call TRBD2 (6 bases). Germline V gene sequence: CDR1 MRHNA, CDR2 SNTAGT. The CDR3 is 13 amino acids. Trimming pared 5 bases from V and 4 bases from J, leaving 8 bases between. The sequenced part of the CDR3 DNA is TGTGCCAGCAGTAGGGACTCCACCGGGGAG. It codes for CASSRDSTGE. The CDR3 in full is CASSRDSTGELFF.

In the case of this clone: With the read ending 3 residues before the CDR3 end, the germline J gene is used to fill in that end. The rearrangement joins TRBV4-2 to TRBJ2-5, with 13 bases lining up with TRBD2. The CDR3 contains 17 residues. The germline V gene has CDR1 LGHNA and CDR2 YNFKEQ. V lost 0 bases and J lost 4; bases outside the gene matches: 5. Incomplete CDR3 DNA: TGTGCCAGCAGCCAAGATCAGGGGACTAGCGGGGTAGAGACC. Translating it yields CASSQDQGTSGVET. The whole CDR3 reads CASSQDQGTSGVETQYF.

The DNA read from the CDR3 is TGTGCCAGCTCACCCCAGGGTGATAGGGACTATGGT. Amino acid sequence: CASSPQGDRDYG. The full CDR3 protein is CASSPQGDRDYGQYF. V usage is TRBV18 and J usage is TRBJ2-4; TRBD2 matches 7 bases. The CDR3 end falls 3 residues outside the read, so it is completed with the germline J gene. CDR3 length: 15 residues. Germline V CDR1 and CDR2: KGHSH, LQKENI. The full variable domain, its missing parts supplied by reference TRBV18 and TRBJ2-4, is NAGVMQNPRHLVRRRGQEARLRCSPMKGHSHVYWYRQLPEEGLKFMVYLQKENIIDESGMPKERFSAEFPKEGPSILRIQQVVRGDSAAYFCASSPQGDRDYGQYFGAGTRLSVL.

Comments on this clone: The read terminates 3 residues before the CDR3 end, so the remaining end is supplied by the germline J gene. The rearrangement uses TRBV5-1 and TRBJ2-2; D gene ambiguous. Per germline, CDR1 SGHRS and CDR2 YFSETQ. V shed 4 bases and J shed 8 bases, with 9 bases lying between them. The CDR3 covers 12 residues. The CDR3 reads CASSLVGGELFF. The covered CDR3 bases are TGCGCCAGCAGCCTAGTTGGAGGGGAG.

As regards this clone: The read ends 3 residues early relative to the CDR3; the germline J gene fills the gap. The chain couples TRBV2 to TRBJ2-2; 7 bases are a match to TRBD1. The CDR3 totals 16 residues. Trimming cost V 6 bases and J 0 bases; bases outside gene matches: 7. The germline V gene encodes CDR1 SNHLY and CDR2 FYNNEI. This CDR3 is CASRILDRPNTGELFF. The CDR3 bases that were read are TGTGCCAGCAGGATACTGGACAGGCCGAACACCGGGGAG.

Concerning this clone itself: The CDR3 end lies 3 residues beyond the end of the read and is filled in from the germline J gene. The chain employs TRBV7-9 and TRBJ2-3; 7 nucleotides match TRBD1. The CDR3 runs 14 residues. The germline gives CDR1 SEHNR, CDR2 FQNEAQ (reference sequence). The sequenced CDR3 bases are TGTGCCAGCAGCCCATCGGACAGGCAAGAGACG. Encoded protein: CASSPSDRQET. From start to end, the CDR3 is CASSPSDRQETQYF.

On this clone: The missing CDR3 end, 3 residues past where the read stops, is filled in from the germline J gene. The genes are TRBV7-2 and TRBJ2-1; 9 bases are shared with TRBD2. The CDR3 length is 15 residues. V trimming: 5 bases; J trimming: 4 bases; junction bases outside the gene matches: 6. The V gene's germline CDR1 is SGHTA and CDR2 FQGNSA. The sequenced CDR3 bases are TGTGCCAGCAGCCCAAGCGGGGGGAATTACAATGAG. Residues: CASSPSGGNYNE. The entire CDR3 sequence reads CASSPSGGNYNEQFF.

Turning to this clone: The read terminates 3 residues before the CDR3 end, so the remaining end is supplied by the germline J gene. The gene calls are TRBV20-1 and TRBJ2-3, with D perhaps TRBD2 (5 bases). Per germline, CDR1 DFQATT and CDR2 SNEGSKA (reference sequence). The V end lost 7 bases, the J end lost 2 bases, and 16 bases lay between the germline ends. CDR3 size: 14 residues. CDR3 bases read: TGCAGTGAGACGCGAGGGTCCCTCACAGATACG. Translated: CSETRGSLTDT. The full CDR3 sequence reads CSETRGSLTDTQYF.